This is a list of T cell receptor beta chains from one sample in a study of T-cell reconstitution after alpha-beta-depleted transplantation in children. One entry per CDR3 protein results from TCRdb running MiXCR on the PCR reads. The sample contains about 870,000 distinct CDR3 sequences, about 15% of which appear only once. Sequencing was performed on PBMCs, mostly from graft donor cells, taken 360 days after TCRalphabeta/CD19-depleted stem cell transplant. These receptors originate from a male patient younger than 18 who had a stem cell transplant for acute lymphoblastic leukemia, so the T cells may come from the graft donor. Both conserved end residues are part of each CDR3. Each record gives: clone size, D gene, V gene, J gene, CDR3 protein, CDR3 DNA. A D gene is named only where the DNA matches it firmly. Only part of the rows carry a size: once, few, many, or a class if the clone is expanded.

clone size: few; D gene: TRBD1; V gene: TRBV20-1; J gene: TRBJ1-5; CDR3 protein: CSATRIDRDGQPQHF; CDR3 DNA: TGCAGTGCTACAAGGATAGACAGGGACGGCCAGCCCCAGCATTTT
clone size: -; D gene: TRBD1; V gene: TRBV7-9; J gene: TRBJ2-1; CDR3 protein: CASSSWTGAFLVEQFF; CDR3 DNA: TGTGCCAGCAGCTCCTGGACAGGGGCATTCTTGGTTGAGCAGTTCTTC
clone size: many; D gene: -; V gene: TRBV20-1; J gene: TRBJ2-1; CDR3 protein: CSALDAGEGQFF; CDR3 DNA: TGCAGTGCCCTAGACGCCGGCGAAGGGCAGTTCTTC
clone size: few; D gene: -; V gene: TRBV5-1; J gene: TRBJ2-1; CDR3 protein: CASSLGPQGYRNEQFF; CDR3 DNA: TGCGCCAGCAGCTTAGGCCCCCAGGGCTACCGCAATGAGCAGTTCTTC
clone size: -; D gene: TRBD1; V gene: TRBV5-1; J gene: TRBJ2-7; CDR3 protein: CASSSSFITGGDYEQYF; CDR3 DNA: TGCGCCAGCAGCTCCTCTTTTATTACAGGGGGTGACTACGAGCAGTACTTC
clone size: many; D gene: TRBD1; V gene: TRBV5-1; J gene: TRBJ2-5; CDR3 protein: CASSLVGTGGETQYF; CDR3 DNA: TGCGCCAGCAGCTTGGTAGGGACAGGAGGAGAGACCCAGTACTTC
clone size: few; D gene: -; V gene: TRBV19; J gene: TRBJ2-1; CDR3 protein: CATWAGGGYNEQFF; CDR3 DNA: TGTGCCACCTGGGCAGGTGGTGGATACAATGAGCAGTTCTTC
clone size: -; D gene: -; V gene: TRBV5-1; J gene: TRBJ1-6; CDR3 protein: CASSLDPGSPLHF; CDR3 DNA: TGCGCCAGCAGCTTGGACCCGGGTTCACCCCTCCACTTT
clone size: few; D gene: TRBD1; V gene: TRBV5-1; J gene: TRBJ1-2; CDR3 protein: CASSGTGGNNYGYTF; CDR3 DNA: TGCGCCAGCTCAGGGACAGGGGGGAACAACTATGGCTACACCTTC
clone size: few; D gene: -; V gene: TRBV29-1; J gene: TRBJ2-1; CDR3 protein: CSVVGPEGEQFF; CDR3 DNA: TGCAGCGTTGTGGGCCCCGAAGGTGAGCAGTTCTTC
clone size: few; D gene: -; V gene: TRBV5-1; J gene: TRBJ2-5; CDR3 protein: CASSRAGMETQYF; CDR3 DNA: TGCGCCAGCAGCAGGGCAGGTATGGAGACCCAGTACTTC
clone size: -; D gene: -; V gene: TRBV20-1; J gene: TRBJ1-1; CDR3 protein: CSARVRPNTEAFF; CDR3 DNA: TGCAGTGCGAGGGTGAGACCGAACACTGAAGCTTTCTTT
clone size: few; D gene: TRBD2; V gene: TRBV11-2; J gene: TRBJ2-1; CDR3 protein: CASTTGTSGRFSYNEQFF; CDR3 DNA: TGTGCCAGCACAACCGGGACTAGCGGGAGATTCTCCTACAATGAGCAGTTCTTC
clone size: few; D gene: -; V gene: TRBV12-3/TRBV12-4; J gene: TRBJ1-1; CDR3 protein: CASSLGMRAFF; CDR3 DNA: TGTGCCAGCAGTTTAGGAATGAGAGCTTTCTTT
clone size: -; D gene: TRBD2; V gene: TRBV12-3/TRBV12-4; J gene: TRBJ2-7; CDR3 protein: CASSPPGLAGFNEQYF; CDR3 DNA: TGTGCCAGCAGTCCCCCGGGACTAGCGGGATTCAACGAGCAGTACTTC
clone size: many; D gene: -; V gene: TRBV12-3/TRBV12-4; J gene: TRBJ1-5; CDR3 protein: CASRPTGNSNQPQHF; CDR3 DNA: TGTGCCAGCAGACCCACAGGGAATAGCAATCAGCCCCAGCATTTT